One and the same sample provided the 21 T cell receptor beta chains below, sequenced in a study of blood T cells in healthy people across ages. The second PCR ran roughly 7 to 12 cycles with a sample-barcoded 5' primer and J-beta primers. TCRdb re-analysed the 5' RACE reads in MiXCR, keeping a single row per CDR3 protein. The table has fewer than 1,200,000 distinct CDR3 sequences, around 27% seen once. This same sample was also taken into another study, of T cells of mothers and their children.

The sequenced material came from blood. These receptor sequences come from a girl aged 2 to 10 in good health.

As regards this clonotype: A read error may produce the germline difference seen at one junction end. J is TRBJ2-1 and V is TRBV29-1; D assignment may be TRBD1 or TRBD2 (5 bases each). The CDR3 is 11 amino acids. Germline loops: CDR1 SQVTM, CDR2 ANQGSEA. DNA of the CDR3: TGCAGCGTTGAGGGGGATCATGAGCGGTTCTTC. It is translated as CSVEGDHERFF.

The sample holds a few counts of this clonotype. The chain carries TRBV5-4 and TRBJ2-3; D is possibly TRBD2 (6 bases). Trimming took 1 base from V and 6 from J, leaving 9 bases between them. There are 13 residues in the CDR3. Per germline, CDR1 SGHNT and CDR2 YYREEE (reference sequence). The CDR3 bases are TGTGCCAGCAGCTTGTTTCGGGGGGATACGCAGTATTTT. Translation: CASSLFRGDTQYF.

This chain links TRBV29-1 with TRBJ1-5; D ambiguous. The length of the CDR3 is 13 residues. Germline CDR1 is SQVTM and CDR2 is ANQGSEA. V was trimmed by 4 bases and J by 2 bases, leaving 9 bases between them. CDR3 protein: CSVGSGRNQPQHF. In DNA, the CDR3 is TGCAGCGTTGGAAGTGGGCGCAATCAGCCCCAGCATTTT.

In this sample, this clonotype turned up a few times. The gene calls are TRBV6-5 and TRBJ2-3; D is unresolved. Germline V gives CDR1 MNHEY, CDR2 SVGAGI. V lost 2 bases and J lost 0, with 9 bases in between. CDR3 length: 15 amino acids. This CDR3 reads CASSYRLPSTDTQYF. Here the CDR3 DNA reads TGTGCCAGCAGTTACCGTCTTCCTAGCACAGATACGCAGTATTTT.

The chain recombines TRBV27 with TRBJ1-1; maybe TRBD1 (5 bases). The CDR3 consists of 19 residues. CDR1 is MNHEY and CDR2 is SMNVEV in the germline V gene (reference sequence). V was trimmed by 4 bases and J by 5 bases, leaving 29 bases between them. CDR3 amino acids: CASSSRQNYRDVLSTEAFF. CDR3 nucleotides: TGTGCCAGCAGTTCCCGGCAAAACTACCGGGACGTACTTTCAACTGAAGCTTTCTTT.

CDR3 residues: CASSEGRGAYEQYF. The CDR3 DNA follows: TGTGCCAGCAGCGAGGGGAGGGGGGCCTACGAGCAGTACTTC. The chain uses TRBV12-3 or TRBV12-4 and TRBJ2-7; TRBD2 is a possible D gene (7 bases). Trimming shortened V by 6 bases and J by 2 bases, and 14 bases separated the two germline ends. The CDR3 runs 14 residues.

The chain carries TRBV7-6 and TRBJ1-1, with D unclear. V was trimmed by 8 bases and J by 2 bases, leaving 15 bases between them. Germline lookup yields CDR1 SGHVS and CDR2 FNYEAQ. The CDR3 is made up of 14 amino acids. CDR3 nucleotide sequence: TGTGCCAGCTGGGCAGGTCCTGAAAACACTGAAGCTTTCTTT. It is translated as CASWAGPENTEAFF.

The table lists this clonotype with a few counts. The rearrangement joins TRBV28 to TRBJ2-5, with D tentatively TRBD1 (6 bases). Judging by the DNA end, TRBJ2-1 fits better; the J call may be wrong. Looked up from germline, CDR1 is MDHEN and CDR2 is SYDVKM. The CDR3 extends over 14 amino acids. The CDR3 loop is CASSWDIVDLEQFF. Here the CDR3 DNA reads TGTGCCAGCAGCTGGGACATCGTCGATTTAGAGCAGTTCTTC.

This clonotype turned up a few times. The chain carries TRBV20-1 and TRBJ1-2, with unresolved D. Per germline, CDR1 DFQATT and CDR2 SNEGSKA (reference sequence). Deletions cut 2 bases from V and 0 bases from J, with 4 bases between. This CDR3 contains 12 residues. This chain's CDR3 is CSARTSNYGYTF. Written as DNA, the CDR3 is TGCAGTGCTAGAACATCTAACTATGGCTACACCTTC.

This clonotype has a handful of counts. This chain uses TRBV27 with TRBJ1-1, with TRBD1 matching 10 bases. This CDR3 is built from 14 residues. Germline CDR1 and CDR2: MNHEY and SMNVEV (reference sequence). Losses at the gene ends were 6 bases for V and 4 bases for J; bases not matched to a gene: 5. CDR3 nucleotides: TGTGCCAGCAGAAAGGACAGGGGGGGCACTGAAGCTTTCTTT. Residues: CASRKDRGGTEAFF.

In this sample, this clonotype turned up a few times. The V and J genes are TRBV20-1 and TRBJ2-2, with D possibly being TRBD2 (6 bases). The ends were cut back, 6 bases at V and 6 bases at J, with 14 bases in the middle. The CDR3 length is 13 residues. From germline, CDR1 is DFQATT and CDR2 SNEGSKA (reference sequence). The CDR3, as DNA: TGCAGTGCCGAGCCGGAGGGAGCCGGGGAGCTGTTTTTT. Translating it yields CSAEPEGAGELFF.

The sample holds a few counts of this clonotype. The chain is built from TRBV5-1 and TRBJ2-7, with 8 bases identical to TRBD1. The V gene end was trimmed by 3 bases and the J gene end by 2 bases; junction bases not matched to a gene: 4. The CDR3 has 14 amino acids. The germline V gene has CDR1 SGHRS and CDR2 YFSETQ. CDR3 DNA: TGCGCCAGCAGCTGGACAGGGAATCCCTACGAGCAGTACTTC. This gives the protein CASSWTGNPYEQYF.

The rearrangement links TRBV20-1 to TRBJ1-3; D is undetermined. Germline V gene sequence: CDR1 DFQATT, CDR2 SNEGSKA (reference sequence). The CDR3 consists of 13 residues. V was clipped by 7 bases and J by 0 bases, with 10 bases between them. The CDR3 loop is CSVLTHSGNTIYF. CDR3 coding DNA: TGCAGTGTTCTGACGCACTCTGGAAACACCATATATTTT.

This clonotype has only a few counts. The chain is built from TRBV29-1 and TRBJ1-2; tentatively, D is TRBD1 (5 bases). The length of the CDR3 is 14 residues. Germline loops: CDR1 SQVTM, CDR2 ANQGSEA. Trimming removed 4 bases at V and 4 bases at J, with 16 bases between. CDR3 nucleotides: TGCAGCGTTGCGGACACCCTCACACGCTATGGCTACACCTTC. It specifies CSVADTLTRYGYTF.

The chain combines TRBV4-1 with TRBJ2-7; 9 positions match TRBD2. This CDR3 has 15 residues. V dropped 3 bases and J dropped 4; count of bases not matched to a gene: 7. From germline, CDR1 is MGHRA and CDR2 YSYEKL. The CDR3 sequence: CASSQVTSGTYEQYF. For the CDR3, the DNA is TGCGCCAGCAGCCAGGTGACTAGCGGAACTTACGAGCAGTACTTC.

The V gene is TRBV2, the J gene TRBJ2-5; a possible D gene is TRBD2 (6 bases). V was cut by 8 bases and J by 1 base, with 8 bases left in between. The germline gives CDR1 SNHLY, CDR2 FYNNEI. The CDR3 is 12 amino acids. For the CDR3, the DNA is TGTGCCAGCCAGACTAGCCAAGAGACCCAGTACTTC. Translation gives CASQTSQETQYF.

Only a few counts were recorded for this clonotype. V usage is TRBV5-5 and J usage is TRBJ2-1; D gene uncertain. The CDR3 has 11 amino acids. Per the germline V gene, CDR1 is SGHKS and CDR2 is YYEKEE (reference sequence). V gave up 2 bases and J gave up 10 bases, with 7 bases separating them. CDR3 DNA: TGTGCCAGCAGCTTAGCACAAGAGCAGTTCTTC. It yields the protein CASSLAQEQFF.

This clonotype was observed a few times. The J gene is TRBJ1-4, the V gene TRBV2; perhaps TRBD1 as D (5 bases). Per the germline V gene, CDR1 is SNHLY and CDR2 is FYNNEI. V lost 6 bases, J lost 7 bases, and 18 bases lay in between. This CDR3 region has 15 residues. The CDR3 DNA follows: TGTGCCAGCAGAACTGTTCAGCAGGGTGGTGAAAAACTGTTTTTT. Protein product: CASRTVQQGGEKLFF.

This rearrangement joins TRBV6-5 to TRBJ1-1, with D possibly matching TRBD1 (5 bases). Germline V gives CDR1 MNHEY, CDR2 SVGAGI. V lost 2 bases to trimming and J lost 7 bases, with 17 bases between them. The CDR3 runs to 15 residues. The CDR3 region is CASSYLPGSLVEAFF. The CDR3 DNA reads TGTGCCAGCAGTTACCTCCCAGGGAGTTTGGTTGAAGCTTTCTTT.

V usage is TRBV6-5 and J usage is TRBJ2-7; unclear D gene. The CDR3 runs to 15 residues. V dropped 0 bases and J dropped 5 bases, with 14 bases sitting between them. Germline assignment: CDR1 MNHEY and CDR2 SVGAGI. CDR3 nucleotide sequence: TGTGCCAGCAGTTACTCGATGTTGCAAGGCCACGAGCAGTACTTC. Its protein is CASSYSMLQGHEQYF.

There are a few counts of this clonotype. As DNA, the CDR3 is TGTGCCAGCAGTTTAATAGCGGGAGTGGCAGAGACCCAGTACTTC. This sequence encodes CASSLIAGVAETQYF. The J gene is TRBJ2-5, the V gene TRBV27, with 9 positions matching TRBD2. This CDR3 is 15 amino acids long. Germline assignment: CDR1 MNHEY and CDR2 SMNVEV (reference sequence). V was clipped by 2 bases and J by 4 bases; unmatched bases: 5.